This passage covers 6 T cell receptor beta chains from one sample sequenced in a study of blood T cell repertoires in COVID-19. Libraries were prepared by immunoSEQ multiplex PCR; TCRdb keeps only in-frame clonotypes and omits some of them. The table lists about 170,000 clones, around 82% of them singletons. Sequencing was performed on peripheral blood. The receptors stem from a human donor with acute or convalescent COVID-19. The donor label of this sample is uncertain.

The chain is built from TRBV6-5 and TRBJ1-5; D may be TRBD1 (5 bases). Between the trimmed V and J ends, which lost 6 bases and 4 bases, there was a span of 13 bases. Germline lookup yields CDR1 MNHEY and CDR2 SVGAGI. There are 14 residues in the CDR3. CDR3 region: CASRFDSSNQPQHF. The DNA of the CDR3 is TGTGCCAGCAGGTTTGACAGTTCGAATCAGCCCCAGCATTTT.

This clone has a handful of counts. V is TRBV7-2 and J is TRBJ2-7, with TRBD1 as a possible D gene (6 bases). Trimming removed 4 bases at V and 1 base at J, with 11 bases between. CDR1 and CDR2 (germline): SGHTA, FQGNSA. The CDR3 is made up of 14 amino acids. CDR3 nucleotide sequence: TGTGCCAGCAGCTCCACCCAGGGGTCCTACGAGCAGTACTTC. Protein sequence: CASSSTQGSYEQYF.

This clone was observed a handful of times. This sequence joins TRBV30 and TRBJ2-3; D perhaps matches TRBD1 (7 bases). Germline values: CDR1 GTSNPN, CDR2 SVGIG (reference sequence). The CDR3 covers 15 residues. The germline V and J ends were trimmed by 8 bases and 0 bases, with 18 bases remaining between them. The CDR3 spells CAGGVPGGSTDTQYF. CDR3 nucleotides: TGTGCCGGAGGGGTCCCAGGGGGTAGCACAGATACGCAGTATTTT.

The V and J genes are TRBV2 and TRBJ2-3; TRBD2 is a possible D gene (5 bases). The germline gives CDR1 SNHLY, CDR2 FYNNEI. Trimming pared 3 bases from V and 14 bases from J, leaving 12 bases between. This CDR3 comprises 11 residues. For the CDR3, the DNA is TGTGCCAGCAGTGACGCCCCTAGCTGGTATTTT. This sequence encodes CASSDAPSWYF.

V usage is TRBV5-1 and J usage is TRBJ1-2, with D tentatively TRBD1 (5 bases). V lost 0 bases to trimming and J lost 6 bases, with 9 bases between them. The CDR3 is 13 amino acids. Germline V gives CDR1 SGHRS, CDR2 YFSETQ. The CDR3 bases are TGCGCCAGCAGCTTGGAGCGGGGGGATGGCTACACCTTC. Its translation: CASSLERGDGYTF.

The chain uses TRBV10-1 and TRBJ2-5, with a weak D call TRBD1 (5 bases). The germline V gene encodes CDR1 WNHNN and CDR2 SYGVQD (reference sequence). With 0 bases removed from V and 4 bases from J, the gap between germline ends came to 12 bases. This CDR3 region has 15 residues. Here the CDR3 reads CASSESSGAAETQYF. The CDR3 DNA sequence: TGCGCCAGCAGTGAGTCGAGTGGGGCAGCAGAGACCCAGTACTTC.